These T cell receptor beta chains were read from a single sample in a study of low-dose radiotherapy and immunotherapy resistance in tumors. TCRdb ran MiXCR on the reads and lists one entry per CDR3 protein. The sample has tens of thousands of distinct CDR3 sequences, 12% seen once. The starting material was PBMCs, obtained before treatment. The receptors come from a female donor with ovarian cancer. Each CDR3 is given with its conserved first and last residue. Each record gives: J gene, D gene, V gene, clone size, CDR3 length, CDR3 DNA, CDR3 protein. The D gene is left open where the match is weak. Some rows have no size entry. The others give once, few or many, or a class for an expanded clone.

>TRBJ1-1|.|TRBV6-5|many|14
TGTGCCAGCAAGCCGGGACCGCTGAACACTGAAGCTTTCTTT
CASKPGPLNTEAFF
>TRBJ2-3|.|TRBV10-3|many|15
TGTGCCATCAGTGAGTGGTGGTTCCGGACAGATACGCAGTATTTT
CAISEWWFRTDTQYF
>TRBJ2-5|.|TRBV10-2|many|14
TGCGCCAGCACAGCGCCCACCCCAAGGGAGACCCAGTACTTC
CASTAPTPRETQYF
>TRBJ2-2|.|TRBV5-5|.|15
TGTGCCAGCAGCTTGGGGGCTATGAACACCGGGGAGCTGTTTTTT
CASSLGAMNTGELFF
>TRBJ1-1|.|TRBV30|many|14
TGTGCCTGGGGGGGTGGGGCGAAGAACACTGAAGCTTTCTTT
CAWGGGAKNTEAFF
>TRBJ1-5|.|TRBV6-4|.|13
TGTGCCAGCAGTGAGGCAGGAGGTCAGCCCCAGCATTTT
CASSEAGGQPQHF
>TRBJ2-4|.|TRBV15|many|19
TGTGCCACCAGCAGAGGGGGGGCAAGTGAGAATGGAGCCAAAAACATTCAGTACTTC
CATSRGGASENGAKNIQYF
>TRBJ2-2|.|TRBV5-6|many|14
TGTGCCAGCAGCCAGGACGGGGGCACCGGGGAGCTGTTTTTT
CASSQDGGTGELFF
>TRBJ2-1|TRBD2|TRBV7-3|.|16
TGTGCCAGCAGCCCCGGAGCGGGGGGGCCCTACAATGAGCAGTTCTTC
CASSPGAGGPYNEQFF
>TRBJ2-1|TRBD2|TRBV6-6|many|16
TGTGCCAGCAGCCTATCACTAGCGGGAGGGTACAATGAGCAGTTCTTC
CASSLSLAGGYNEQFF
>TRBJ2-4|.|TRBV24-1|many|13
TGTGCCACCAGTGAGGGGTCGAAAAACATTCAGTACTTC
CATSEGSKNIQYF
>TRBJ2-7|TRBD2|TRBV19|many|14
TGTGCCAGTCAGATTAGCGGGGGAAACTACGAGCAGTACTTC
CASQISGGNYEQYF
>TRBJ1-5|.|TRBV6-6|many|15
TGTGCCAGCAGTTATTCGGGGCTGGGTAATCAGCCCCAGCATTTT
CASSYSGLGNQPQHF
>TRBJ1-2|.|TRBV30|.|13
TGTGCCTGGAGGCCGGGATCCCACTATGGCTACACCTTC
CAWRPGSHYGYTF
>TRBJ1-1|.|TRBV6-2/TRBV6-3|many|12
TGTGCCAGTCACGGTTGGGACACTGAAGCTTTCTTT
CASHGWDTEAFF
>TRBJ1-1|.|TRBV7-9|many|15
TGTGCCAGCAGCCTGAAGGTAGGGGCCCCGGCTGAAGCTTTCTTT
CASSLKVGAPAEAFF
>TRBJ2-1|.|TRBV18|many|11
TGTGCCAGCTCACCACTGGCGGAACAGTTCTTC
CASSPLAEQFF
>TRBJ2-5|TRBD2|TRBV4-2|many|21
TGTGCCAGCAGCCACAGCTATGAACCGTCGTGGGCTAGCGGGGGGGCGGAGACCCAGTACTTC
CASSHSYEPSWASGGAETQYF
>TRBJ2-1|TRBD2|TRBV5-6|.|15
TGTGCCAGCAGCTTGCTAGCGGGGGTTTCCAATGAGCAGTTCTTC
CASSLLAGVSNEQFF
>TRBJ2-3|.|TRBV20-1|few|14
TGCAGTGCCGGGGGAACGACTAGCACAGATACGCAGTATTTT
CSAGGTTSTDTQYF
>TRBJ2-1|.|TRBV19|.|15
TGTGCCAGTAGTATGGGTGGGACTGGGACCAATGAGCAGTTCTTC
CASSMGGTGTNEQFF
>TRBJ2-2|TRBD1|TRBV18|many|15
TGTGCCAGCTCACCTATGACAGGGGGCACCGGGGAGCTGTTTTTT
CASSPMTGGTGELFF